These 27 T cell receptor beta chains were sequenced from one sample in a study of cytomegalovirus exposure and HLA in healthy donors (dated by TCRdb to about 2017). The library was prepared using the immunoSEQ multiplex PCR assay. For the multiplex PCR, a mixture combining 60 forward primers for TCR Vbeta segments and 13 reverse primers for TCR Jbeta segments was used. In TCRdb, the immuneACCESS table is reduced to in-frame sequences with V and J assigned. These tables do not hold every clone; where another copy was compared, an unresolved V gene accounts for under half, and the others remain unexplained. For this sample the table gives about 200,000 clones, of which more than 75% were detected only once. The ten largest clones represent 3.4% of the sample. Sequenced: PBMCs. The source is a man aged 35 to 55 in good health and CMV-seropositive.

J is TRBJ2-7 and V is TRBV5-4, with TRBD2 matching over 10 bases. CDR3 length equals 15 residues. CDR1 is SGHNT, CDR2 YYREEE, per germline (reference sequence). V shed 4 bases and J 3 bases; nucleotides not matched to a gene: 7. CDR3 residues: CASSRPSGGHYEQYF. The DNA for the CDR3 is TGTGCCAGCAGCCGTCCTAGCGGGGGACACTACGAGCAGTACTTC.

The CDR3: CASSGGQGRTYEQYF. CDR3 DNA sequence: TGTGCCAGCAGTGGGGGACAGGGAAGGACCTACGAGCAGTACTTC. V and J are TRBV2 and TRBJ2-7, with 9 nucleotides matching TRBD1. Germline V gives CDR1 SNHLY, CDR2 FYNNEI. Germline trimming cut 4 bases from V and 2 bases from J; bases unmatched to any gene: 6. This CDR3 region has 15 residues.

CDR3 sequence: CASSLAGQGRYEQFF. The CDR3 DNA sequence: TGTGCCAGCAGCTTAGCCGGACAGGGAAGGTATGAGCAGTTCTTC. This rearrangement joins TRBV11-3 to TRBJ2-1; TRBD1 aligns across 8 bases. Trimming at V came to 1 base and at J to 8 bases, leaving 7 bases not matched to a gene. Looked up from germline, CDR1 is SGHNT and CDR2 is YENEEA. CDR3 length: 15 residues.

V and J are TRBV27 and TRBJ2-7; 10 bases map to TRBD1. V lost 5 bases to trimming and J lost 0 bases; unmatched junction nucleotides: 1. Germline CDR1 reads MNHEY; CDR2 reads SMNVEV (reference sequence). This CDR3 is 14 amino acids long. The CDR3 sequence is CASSRQGASYEQYF. The DNA of the CDR3 is TGTGCCAGCAGTCGACAGGGGGCCTCCTACGAGCAGTACTTC.

J is TRBJ2-7 and V is TRBV7-9; no clear D gene. V was cut by 4 bases and J by 2 bases, with 6 bases left in between. The CDR3 covers 12 residues. The V gene's germline CDR1 is SEHNR and CDR2 FQNEAQ (reference sequence). Here the CDR3 reads CASSSKPYEQYF. The CDR3 DNA sequence: TGTGCCAGCAGCTCGAAGCCCTACGAGCAGTACTTC.

The V call is TRBV29-1, the J call TRBJ1-1; D ambiguous. Germline V gene data show CDR1 as SQVTM and CDR2 as ANQGSEA. V was pared by 4 bases and J by 2 bases, with 14 bases between. CDR3 length equals 14 residues. In DNA, the CDR3 is TGCAGCGTTGCCCTGGGCCCAGGAAACACTGAAGCTTTCTTT. Protein: CSVALGPGNTEAFF.

The chain has TRBV6-5 and TRBJ2-3; TRBD2 agrees at 7 bases. CDR1 is MNHEY, CDR2 SVGAGI, per germline. CDR3 length: 15 amino acids. The V gene end was trimmed by 0 bases and the J gene end by 4 bases; junction bases not matched to a gene: 4. The CDR3 here is CASSYSAGVPDTQYF. The CDR3 DNA follows: TGTGCCAGCAGTTACTCTGCGGGGGTTCCAGATACGCAGTATTTT.

The CDR3 coding sequence is TGCGCCAGCAGCCCGTACGTCGACAGGGCGAACACTGAAGCTTTCTTT. This sequence encodes CASSPYVDRANTEAFF. This sequence joins TRBV4-3 and TRBJ1-1; 7 bases agree with TRBD1. The CDR3 totals 16 residues. Unmatched junction bases numbered 9, after V lost 4 bases and J lost 1 base. CDR1 and CDR2 from the germline V gene are LGHNA and YSLEER.

This clone was counted only a few times. The rearrangement links TRBV7-2 to TRBJ2-7, with D maybe TRBD2 (6 bases). The CDR3 has 12 amino acids. CDR1 and CDR2 from the germline V gene are SGHTA and FQGNSA. Trimming left V 2 bases short and J 4 bases short, with 6 bases between. The CDR3 reads CASSLLAYEQYF. The CDR3 nucleotides read TGTGCCAGCAGCTTACTAGCGTACGAGCAGTACTTC.

This chain uses TRBV5-5 with TRBJ2-7; the D gene is possibly TRBD2 (5 bases). This CDR3 spans 14 amino acids. Germline loops: CDR1 SGHKS, CDR2 YYEKEE (reference sequence). With 0 bases removed from V and 5 bases from J, the gap between germline ends came to 12 bases. The CDR3 loop is CASSLGEGTNEQYF. The CDR3 nucleotides read TGTGCCAGCAGCTTGGGAGAGGGAACTAACGAGCAGTACTTC. The variable domain in full, with the rest retrieved from reference TRBV5-5 and TRBJ2-7, is DAGVTQSPTHLIKTRGQQVTLRCSPISGHKSVSWYQQVLGQGPQFIFQYYEKEERGRGNFPDRFSARQFPNYSSELNVNALLLGDSALYLCASSLGEGTNEQYFGPGTRLTVT.

V gene TRBV5-6 combines with J gene TRBJ2-7, with 11 bases that match TRBD1. The germline V gene has CDR1 SGHDT and CDR2 YYEEEE. V shed 7 bases and J 6 bases; nucleotides not matched to a gene: 3. This CDR3 region has 12 residues. The CDR3 spells CASGTGGTEQYF. The CDR3 nucleotides are TGTGCCAGCGGGACAGGGGGAACCGAGCAGTACTTC.

The rearrangement links TRBV7-2 to TRBJ2-3; possibly TRBD2 for D (6 bases). The length of the CDR3 is 17 residues. V lost 3 bases to trimming and J lost 4 bases, with 20 bases between them. Germline values: CDR1 SGHTA, CDR2 FQGNSA. The CDR3 region is CASSFLGSGLTPDTQYF. CDR3 in DNA: TGTGCCAGCAGCTTTTTGGGGAGCGGGCTGACTCCAGATACGCAGTATTTT.

J is TRBJ2-7 and V is TRBV5-4; TRBD2 matches at 9 bases. The V gene's germline CDR1 is SGHNT and CDR2 YYREEE (reference sequence). CDR3 size: 15 residues. V lost 1 base and J lost 2; bases outside the gene matches: 4. The chain's CDR3 is CASSLFTSGPYEQYF. CDR3 nucleotide sequence: TGTGCCAGCAGCTTGTTTACTAGCGGGCCCTACGAGCAGTACTTC.

This rearrangement joins TRBV4-1 to TRBJ2-3; 13 nucleotides match TRBD2. This CDR3 region has 20 residues. J was trimmed by 2 bases and V by 1 base; bases with no gene match: 12. CDR1 is MGHRA, CDR2 YSYEKL, per germline. The CDR3: CASSQGRLAGGSWDTDTQYF. CDR3 coding DNA: TGCGCCAGCAGCCAAGGGAGACTAGCGGGGGGTTCTTGGGACACAGATACGCAGTATTTT.

The V call is TRBV29-1, the J call TRBJ2-7; 14 bases are shared with TRBD2. Germline V lookup: CDR1 SQVTM, CDR2 ANQGSEA. J gave up 7 bases and V 7 bases, and 6 bases lay outside the gene matches. CDR3 length equals 13 residues. CDR3: CSAGTSGSGEQYF. The CDR3, as DNA: TGCAGCGCCGGGACTAGCGGGAGCGGTGAGCAGTACTTC.

This clone was counted a few times. The genes are TRBV7-9 and TRBJ1-4, with unresolved D. Germline V gene data show CDR1 as SEHNR and CDR2 as FQNEAQ (reference sequence). CDR3 length: 16 amino acids. Trimming stripped 1 base from V and 0 bases from J, with 9 bases between. This CDR3 is CASSLVGSPTNEKLFF. The CDR3 coding sequence is TGTGCCAGCAGCTTAGTGGGCAGCCCAACTAATGAAAAACTGTTTTTT.

The chain carries TRBV15 and TRBJ2-2; TRBD1 aligns across 8 bases. There are 16 residues in the CDR3. CDR1 and CDR2 from the germline V gene are LNHNV and YYDKDF (reference sequence). The V segment lost 2 bases and the J segment 4 bases; nucleotides outside the gene matches: 6. DNA for the CDR3: TGTGCCACCAGCAGACCGGGACAGGCCTTCACCGGGGAGCTGTTTTTT. This encodes CATSRPGQAFTGELFF.

This clone was counted between two and nine times. The chain is built from TRBV29-1 and TRBJ1-5, with TRBD1 identical over 9 bases. J was trimmed by 2 bases and V by 6 bases; bases with no gene match: 2. There are 13 residues in the CDR3. Germline V CDR1 and CDR2: SQVTM, ANQGSEA. The CDR3 DNA sequence: TGCAGCGTCTGGACAGGGGGCAATCAGCCCCAGCATTTT. Encoded protein: CSVWTGGNQPQHF. The entire variable domain, with the rest obtained from reference TRBV29-1 and TRBJ1-5, is as follows: SAVISQKPSRDICQRGTSLTIQCQVDSQVTMMFWYRQQPGQSLTLIATANQGSEATYESGFVIDKFPISRPNLTFSTLTVSNMSPEDSSIYLCSVWTGGNQPQHFGDGTRLSIL.

The CDR3 sequence is CASSPQRGGAVIEQYF. The CDR3 nucleotides read TGCGCCAGCAGCCCCCAACGCGGGGGGGCGGTCATCGAGCAGTACTTC. J is TRBJ2-7 and V is TRBV10-1, with 9 bases matching TRBD2. Trimming at V came to 6 bases and at J to 6 bases, leaving 15 bases not matched to a gene. Germline V gene lookup returns CDR1 WNHNN and CDR2 SYGVQD (reference sequence). The length of the CDR3 is 16 residues.

A single count supports this clone. The V gene is TRBV2, the J gene TRBJ1-4; D is uncertain. Germline V lookup: CDR1 SNHLY, CDR2 FYNNEI. Deletions cut 7 bases from V and 8 bases from J, with 11 bases between. The CDR3 is made up of 12 amino acids. The CDR3 loop reads CASKGEGEKLFF. The CDR3 DNA reads as TGTGCCAGCAAGGGTGAGGGAGAAAAACTGTTTTTT.

The chain carries TRBV18 and TRBJ1-4, with D maybe TRBD1 (6 bases). The V gene lost 6 bases and the J gene lost 3 bases, with 14 bases spanning the gap. This CDR3 spans 15 amino acids. Germline V gives CDR1 KGHSH, CDR2 LQKENI. The CDR3 sequence: CASSSQQGPNEKLFF. In nucleotides, the CDR3 is TGTGCCAGCTCTTCCCAACAGGGACCTAATGAAAAACTGTTTTTT.

The rearrangement uses TRBV2 and TRBJ1-1; 10 bases are shared with TRBD1. V lost 6 bases to trimming and J lost 4 bases; unmatched junction nucleotides: 14. Germline V gene sequence: CDR1 SNHLY, CDR2 FYNNEI. This CDR3 is built from 17 residues. CDR3: CASSEPQWTGGSTEAFF. The CDR3 region has the DNA TGTGCCAGCAGCGAACCCCAGTGGACAGGGGGAAGCACTGAAGCTTTCTTT.

A single count supports this clone. V is TRBV29-1 and J is TRBJ2-3; perhaps TRBD2 as D (6 bases). The CDR3 loop spans 16 amino acids. V was trimmed by 1 base and J by 5 bases, leaving 19 bases between them. Germline CDR1 reads SQVTM; CDR2 reads ANQGSEA. The CDR3 loop reads CSVEGGLGGVGDTQYF. The CDR3 DNA reads as TGCAGCGTTGAAGGGGGTCTGGGCGGGGTTGGAGATACGCAGTATTTT.

The rearrangement joins TRBV2 to TRBJ2-3; TRBD1 is a possible D gene (6 bases). Germline CDR1 is SNHLY and CDR2 is FYNNEI. Trimming removed 1 base from V and 9 bases from J, with 17 bases in between. The CDR3 is made up of 15 amino acids. The CDR3 reads CASSEGTDQSWTQYF. The DNA of the CDR3 is TGTGCCAGCAGTGAAGGGACAGACCAATCATGGACGCAGTATTTT.

The DNA of the CDR3 is TGTGCCAGCAGCTTAGAAGCGGGAGGTACAGATACGCAGTATTTT. It translates to CASSLEAGGTDTQYF. V gene TRBV7-2 combines with J gene TRBJ2-3; 9 nucleotides line up with TRBD2. Germline CDR1 SGHTA, CDR2 FQGNSA. Unmatched junction bases numbered 2, after V lost 1 base and J lost 3 bases. This CDR3 contains 15 residues.

This chain joins TRBV14 and TRBJ2-7, with 8 bases aligning to TRBD1. The junction had 3 bases not matched to a gene; V was cut back by 4 bases and J by 4 bases. This CDR3 spans 13 amino acids. Germline values: CDR1 SGHDN, CDR2 FVKESK. CDR3 sequence: CASSPGQGYEQYF. In DNA form, the CDR3 reads TGTGCCAGCAGCCCAGGACAGGGTTACGAGCAGTACTTC. Filled out from reference TRBV14 and TRBJ2-7, the complete variable domain reads EAGVTQFPSHSVIEKGQTVTLRCDPISGHDNLYWYRRVMGKEIKFLLHFVKESKQDESGMPNNRFLAERTGGTYSTLKVQPAELEDSGVYFCASSPGQGYEQYFGPGTRLTVT.

The CDR3 DNA sequence: TGTGCCAGCAGCTTGAGCAGGGATTACGGCTACACCTTC. Translated: CASSLSRDYGYTF. V is TRBV13 and J is TRBJ1-2; possible D gene TRBD1, 5 bases. This CDR3 is built from 13 residues. Germline assignment: CDR1 PRHDT and CDR2 FYEKMQ (reference sequence). Trimming took 3 bases from V and 8 from J, leaving 13 bases between them.